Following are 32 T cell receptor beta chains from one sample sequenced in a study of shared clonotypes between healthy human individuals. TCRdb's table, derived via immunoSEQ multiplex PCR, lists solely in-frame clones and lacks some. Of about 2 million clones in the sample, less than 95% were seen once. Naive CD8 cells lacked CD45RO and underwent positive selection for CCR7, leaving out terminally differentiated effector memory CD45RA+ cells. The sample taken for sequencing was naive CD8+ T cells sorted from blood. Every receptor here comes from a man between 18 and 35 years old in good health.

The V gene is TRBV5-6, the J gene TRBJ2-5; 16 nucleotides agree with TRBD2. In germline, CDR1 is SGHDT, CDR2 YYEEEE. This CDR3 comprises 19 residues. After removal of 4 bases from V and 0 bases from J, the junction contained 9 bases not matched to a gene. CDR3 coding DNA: TGTGCCAGCAGCAATACCGGGACTAGCGGGAGGGAGTACCAAGAGACCCAGTACTTC. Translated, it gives CASSNTGTSGREYQETQYF.

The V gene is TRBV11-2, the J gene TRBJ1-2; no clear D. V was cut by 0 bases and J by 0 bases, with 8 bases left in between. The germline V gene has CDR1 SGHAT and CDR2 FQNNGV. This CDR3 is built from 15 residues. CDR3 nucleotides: TGTGCCAGCAGCTTAGAGGCCAGCCCTAACTATGGCTACACCTTC. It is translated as CASSLEASPNYGYTF.

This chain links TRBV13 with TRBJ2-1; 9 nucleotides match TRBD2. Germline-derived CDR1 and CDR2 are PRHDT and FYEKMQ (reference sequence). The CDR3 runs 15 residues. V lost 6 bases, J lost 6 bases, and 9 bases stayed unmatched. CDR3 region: CASSHSGRPLNEQFF. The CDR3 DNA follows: TGTGCCAGCAGTCACAGCGGGAGGCCCCTCAATGAGCAGTTCTTC.

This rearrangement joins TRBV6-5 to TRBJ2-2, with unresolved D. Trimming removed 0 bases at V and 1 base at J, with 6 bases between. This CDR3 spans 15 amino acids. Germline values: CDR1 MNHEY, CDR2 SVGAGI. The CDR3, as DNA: TGTGCCAGCAGTTACTCCAGGTGGAACACCGGGGAGCTGTTTTTT. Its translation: CASSYSRWNTGELFF.

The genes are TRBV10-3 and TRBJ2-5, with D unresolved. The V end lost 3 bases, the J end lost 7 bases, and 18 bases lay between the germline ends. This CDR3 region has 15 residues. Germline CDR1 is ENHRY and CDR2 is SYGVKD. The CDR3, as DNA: TGTGCCATCAGTGACCCTACTATTTTACCGGGGACCCAGTACTTC. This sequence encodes CAISDPTILPGTQYF.

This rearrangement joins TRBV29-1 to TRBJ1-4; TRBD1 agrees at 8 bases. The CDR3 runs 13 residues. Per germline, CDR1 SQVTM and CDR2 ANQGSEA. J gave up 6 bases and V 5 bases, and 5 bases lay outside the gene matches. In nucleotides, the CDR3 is TGCAGCGTTTCCCGACAGGGGTATGAAAAACTGTTTTTT. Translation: CSVSRQGYEKLFF.

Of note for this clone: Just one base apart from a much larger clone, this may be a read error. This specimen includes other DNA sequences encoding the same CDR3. The CDR3 DNA is TGTGCCAGCAGCTTACAGGGAAACACTGAAGCTTTCTTT. Amino acid sequence: CASSLQGNTEAFF. J is TRBJ1-1 and V is TRBV5-4; maybe TRBD1 (6 bases). Deletions cut 2 bases from V and 2 bases from J, with 7 bases between. The germline gives CDR1 SGHNT, CDR2 YYREEE (reference sequence). This CDR3 is 13 amino acids long.

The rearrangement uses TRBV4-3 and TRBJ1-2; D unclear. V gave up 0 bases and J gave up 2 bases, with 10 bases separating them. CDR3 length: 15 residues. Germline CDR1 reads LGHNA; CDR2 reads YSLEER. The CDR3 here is CASSQDHGPNYGYTF. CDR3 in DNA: TGCGCCAGCAGCCAAGATCACGGACCCAACTATGGCTACACCTTC.

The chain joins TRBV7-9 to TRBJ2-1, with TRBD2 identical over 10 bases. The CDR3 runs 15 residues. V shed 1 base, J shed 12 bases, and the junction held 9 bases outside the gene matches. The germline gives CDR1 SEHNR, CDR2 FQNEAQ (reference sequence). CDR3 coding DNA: TGTGCCAGCAGCTTAGAGGCTAGCGGGAGCAGCTGGCAGTTCTTC. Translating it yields CASSLEASGSSWQFF.

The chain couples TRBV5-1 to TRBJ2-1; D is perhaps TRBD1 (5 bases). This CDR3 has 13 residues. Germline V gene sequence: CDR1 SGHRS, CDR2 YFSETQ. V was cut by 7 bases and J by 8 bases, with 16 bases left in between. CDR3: CASQGDYNDEQFF. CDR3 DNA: TGCGCCAGCCAGGGTGATTACAATGATGAGCAGTTCTTC.

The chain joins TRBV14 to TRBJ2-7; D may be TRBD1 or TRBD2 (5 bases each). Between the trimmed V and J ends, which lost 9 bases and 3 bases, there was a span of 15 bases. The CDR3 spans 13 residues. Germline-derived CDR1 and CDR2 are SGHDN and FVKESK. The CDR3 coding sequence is TGTGCCAGTTCATGGGGGTCCTACTACGAGCAGTACTTC. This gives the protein CASSWGSYYEQYF.

CDR3 nucleotides: TGCGCCAGCAGACCGCCGGGACAGGGTTTTAATTCACCCCTCCACTTT. It codes for CASRPPGQGFNSPLHF. The J gene is TRBJ1-6, the V gene TRBV10-1, with 9 bases lining up with TRBD1. CDR3 length equals 16 residues. The germline gives CDR1 WNHNN, CDR2 SYGVQD (reference sequence). J lost 6 bases, V lost 6 bases, and 9 bases had no gene match.

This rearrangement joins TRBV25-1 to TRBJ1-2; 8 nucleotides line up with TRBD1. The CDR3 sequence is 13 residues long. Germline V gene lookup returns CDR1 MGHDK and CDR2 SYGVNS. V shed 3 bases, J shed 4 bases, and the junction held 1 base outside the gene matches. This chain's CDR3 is CASSDGTGYGYTF. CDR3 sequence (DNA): TGTGCCAGCAGTGACGGGACAGGCTATGGCTACACCTTC.

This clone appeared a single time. DNA for the CDR3: TGTGCCAGCAGCTTAGTTGCCCCTTCTTATGGCTACACCTTC. It encodes CASSLVAPSYGYTF. V and J are TRBV13 and TRBJ1-2; D is unresolved. V was clipped by 1 base and J by 5 bases, with 11 bases between them. Germline CDR1 reads PRHDT; CDR2 reads FYEKMQ (reference sequence). CDR3 length: 14 residues. The full variable domain, completed using reference TRBV13 and TRBJ1-2, is AAGVIQSPRHLIKEKRETATLKCYPIPRHDTVYWYQQGPGQDPQFLISFYEKMQSDKGSIPDRFSAQQFSDYHSELNMSSLELGDSALYFCASSLVAPSYGYTFGSGTRLTVV.

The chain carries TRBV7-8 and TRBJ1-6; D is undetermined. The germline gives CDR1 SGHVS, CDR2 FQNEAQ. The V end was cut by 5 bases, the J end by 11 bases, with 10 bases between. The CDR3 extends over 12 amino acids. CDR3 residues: CASSPLGAPLHF. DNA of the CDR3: TGTGCCAGCAGCCCCCTCGGGGCACCCCTCCACTTT.

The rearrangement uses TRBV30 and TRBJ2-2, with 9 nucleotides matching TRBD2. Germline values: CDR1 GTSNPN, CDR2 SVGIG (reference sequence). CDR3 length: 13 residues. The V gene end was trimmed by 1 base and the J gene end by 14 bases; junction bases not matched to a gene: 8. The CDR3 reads CAWSDVAGVELFF. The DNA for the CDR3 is TGTGCCTGGAGTGATGTAGCGGGAGTGGAACTGTTTTTT.

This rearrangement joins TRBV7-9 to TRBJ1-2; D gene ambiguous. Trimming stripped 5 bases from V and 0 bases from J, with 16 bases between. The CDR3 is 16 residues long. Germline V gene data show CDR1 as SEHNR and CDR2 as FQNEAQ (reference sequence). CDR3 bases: TGTGCCAGCAGCCCCCCCCGAGGCGCGACTAACTATGGCTACACCTTC. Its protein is CASSPPRGATNYGYTF.

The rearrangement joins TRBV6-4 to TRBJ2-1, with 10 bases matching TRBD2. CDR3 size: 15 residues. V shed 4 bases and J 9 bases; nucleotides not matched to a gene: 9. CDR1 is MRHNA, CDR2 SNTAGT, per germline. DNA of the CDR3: TGTGCCAGCAGTGTCATCCTAGCGGGAGTGGGTGAGCAGTTCTTC. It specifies CASSVILAGVGEQFF.

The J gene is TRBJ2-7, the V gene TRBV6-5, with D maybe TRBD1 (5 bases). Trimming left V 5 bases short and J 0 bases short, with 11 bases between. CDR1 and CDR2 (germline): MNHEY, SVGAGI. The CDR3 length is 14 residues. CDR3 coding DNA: TGTGCCAGCAGTATTGCAGGGCTCTCCTACGAGCAGTACTTC. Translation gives CASSIAGLSYEQYF.

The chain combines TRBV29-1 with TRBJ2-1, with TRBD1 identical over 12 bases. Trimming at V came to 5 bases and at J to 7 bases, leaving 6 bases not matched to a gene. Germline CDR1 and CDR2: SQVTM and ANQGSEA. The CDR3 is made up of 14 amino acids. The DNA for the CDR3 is TGCAGCGTTCTCCCGGGACAGGGGGCGAATGAGCAGTTCTTC. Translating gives CSVLPGQGANEQFF.

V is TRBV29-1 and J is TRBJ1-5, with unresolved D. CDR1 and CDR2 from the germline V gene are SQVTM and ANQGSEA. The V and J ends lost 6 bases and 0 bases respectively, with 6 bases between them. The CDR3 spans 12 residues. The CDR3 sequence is CSVGYSNQPQHF. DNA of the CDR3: TGCAGCGTAGGTTATAGCAATCAGCCCCAGCATTTT. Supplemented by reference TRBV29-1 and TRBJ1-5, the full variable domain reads SAVISQKPSRDICQRGTSLTIQCQVDSQVTMMFWYRQQPGQSLTLIATANQGSEATYESGFVIDKFPISRPNLTFSTLTVSNMSPEDSSIYLCSVGYSNQPQHFGDGTRLSIL.

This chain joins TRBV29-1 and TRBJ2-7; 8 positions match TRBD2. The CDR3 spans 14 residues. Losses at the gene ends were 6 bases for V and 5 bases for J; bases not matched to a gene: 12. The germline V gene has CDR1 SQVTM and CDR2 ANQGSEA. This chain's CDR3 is CSVASGGKWNEQYF. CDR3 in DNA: TGCAGCGTAGCCTCGGGGGGGAAATGGAACGAGCAGTACTTC.

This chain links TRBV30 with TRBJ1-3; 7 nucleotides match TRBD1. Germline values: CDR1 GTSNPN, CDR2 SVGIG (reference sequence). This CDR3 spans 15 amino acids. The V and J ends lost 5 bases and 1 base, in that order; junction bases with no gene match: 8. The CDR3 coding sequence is TGTGCCTGGGCTTGGGACAGCAAGTCTGGAAACACCATATATTTT. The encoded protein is CAWAWDSKSGNTIYF.

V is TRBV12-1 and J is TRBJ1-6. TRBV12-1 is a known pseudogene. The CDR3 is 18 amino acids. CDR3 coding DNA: TGTGCCCCCCGGAGGCGACCCCTCGTTGGGTCCTATAATTCACCCCTCCACTTT. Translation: CAPRRRPLVGSYNSPLHF.

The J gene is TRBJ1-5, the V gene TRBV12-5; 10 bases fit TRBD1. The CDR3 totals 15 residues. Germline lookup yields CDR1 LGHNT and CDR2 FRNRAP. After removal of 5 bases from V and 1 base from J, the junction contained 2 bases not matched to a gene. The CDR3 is CASGPGQGSNQPQHF. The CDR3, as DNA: TGTGCTAGTGGTCCGGGACAGGGGAGCAATCAGCCCCAGCATTTT.

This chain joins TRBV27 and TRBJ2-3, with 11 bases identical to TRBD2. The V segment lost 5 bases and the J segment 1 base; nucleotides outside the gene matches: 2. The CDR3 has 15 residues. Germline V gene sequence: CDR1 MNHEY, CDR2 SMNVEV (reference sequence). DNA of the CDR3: TGTGCCAGCAGTCTGACTAGCGGGGGCACAGATACGCAGTATTTT. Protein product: CASSLTSGGTDTQYF.

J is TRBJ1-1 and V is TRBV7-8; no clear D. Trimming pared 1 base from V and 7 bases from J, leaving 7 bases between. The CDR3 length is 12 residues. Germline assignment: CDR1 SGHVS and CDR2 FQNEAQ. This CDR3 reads CASSLGGNEAFF. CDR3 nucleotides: TGTGCCAGCAGCTTAGGGGGAAATGAAGCTTTCTTT. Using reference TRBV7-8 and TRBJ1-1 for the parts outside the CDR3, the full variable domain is GAGVSQSPRYKVAKRGQDVALRCDPISGHVSLFWYQQALGQGPEFLTYFQNEAQLDKSGLPSDRFFAERPEGSVSTLKIQRTQQEDSAVYLCASSLGGNEAFFGQGTRLTVV.

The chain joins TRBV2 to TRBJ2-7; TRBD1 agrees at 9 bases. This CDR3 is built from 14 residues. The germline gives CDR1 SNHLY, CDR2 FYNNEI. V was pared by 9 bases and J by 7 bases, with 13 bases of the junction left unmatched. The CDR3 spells CARESDRGVREQYF. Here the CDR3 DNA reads TGTGCCAGAGAATCCGACAGGGGGGTGAGGGAGCAGTACTTC.

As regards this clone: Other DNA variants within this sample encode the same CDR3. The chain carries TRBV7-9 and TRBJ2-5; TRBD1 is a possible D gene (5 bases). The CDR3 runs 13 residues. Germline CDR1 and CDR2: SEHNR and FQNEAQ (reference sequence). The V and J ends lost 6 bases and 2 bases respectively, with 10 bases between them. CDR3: CASSPGIQETQYF. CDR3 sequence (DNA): TGTGCCAGCAGTCCAGGGATACAAGAGACCCAGTACTTC.

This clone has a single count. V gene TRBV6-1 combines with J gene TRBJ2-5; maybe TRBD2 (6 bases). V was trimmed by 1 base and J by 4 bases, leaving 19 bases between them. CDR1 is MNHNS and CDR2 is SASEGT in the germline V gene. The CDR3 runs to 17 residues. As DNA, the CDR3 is TGTGCCAGCAGTGAAGACGCCGCAATGCGGGACCCAGAGACCCAGTACTTC. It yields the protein CASSEDAAMRDPETQYF.

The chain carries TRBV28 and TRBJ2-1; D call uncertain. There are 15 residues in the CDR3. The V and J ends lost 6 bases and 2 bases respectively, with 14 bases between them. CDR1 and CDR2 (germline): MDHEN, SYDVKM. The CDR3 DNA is TGTGCCAGCAGCGGGCAGGACCGGACCTACAATGAGCAGTTCTTC. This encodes CASSGQDRTYNEQFF.

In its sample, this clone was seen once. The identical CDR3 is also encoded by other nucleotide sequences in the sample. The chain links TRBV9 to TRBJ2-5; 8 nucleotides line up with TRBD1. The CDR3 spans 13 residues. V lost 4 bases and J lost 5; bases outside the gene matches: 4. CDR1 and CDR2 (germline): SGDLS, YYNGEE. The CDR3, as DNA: TGTGCCAGCAGCTCCCGGACAGGGGAGACCCAGTACTTC. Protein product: CASSSRTGETQYF.